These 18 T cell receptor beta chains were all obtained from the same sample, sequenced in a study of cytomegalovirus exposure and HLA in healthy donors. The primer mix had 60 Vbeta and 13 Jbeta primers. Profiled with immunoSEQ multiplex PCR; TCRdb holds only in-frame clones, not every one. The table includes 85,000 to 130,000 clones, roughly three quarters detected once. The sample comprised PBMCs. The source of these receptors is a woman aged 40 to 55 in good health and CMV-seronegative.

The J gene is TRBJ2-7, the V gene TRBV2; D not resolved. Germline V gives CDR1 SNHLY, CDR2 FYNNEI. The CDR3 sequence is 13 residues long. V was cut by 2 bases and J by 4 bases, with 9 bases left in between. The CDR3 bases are TGTGCCAGCAGTGAATTCTCCTCGTACGAGCAGTACTTC. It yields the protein CASSEFSSYEQYF.

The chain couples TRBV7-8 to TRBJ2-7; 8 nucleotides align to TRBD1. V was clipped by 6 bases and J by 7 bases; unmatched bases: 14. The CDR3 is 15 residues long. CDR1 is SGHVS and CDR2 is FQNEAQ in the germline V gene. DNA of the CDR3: TGTGCCAGCAGGTTACAGACAGGGGCAGGGTTAGAGCAGTACTTC. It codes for CASRLQTGAGLEQYF.

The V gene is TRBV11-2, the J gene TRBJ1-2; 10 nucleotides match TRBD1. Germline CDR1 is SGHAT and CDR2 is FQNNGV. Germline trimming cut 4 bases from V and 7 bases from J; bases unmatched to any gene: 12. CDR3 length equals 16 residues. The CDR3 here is CASSSNNDRGRGGYTF. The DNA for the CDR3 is TGTGCCAGCAGCTCGAACAATGACAGGGGGCGGGGTGGCTACACCTTC.

CDR3 sequence reads: CASSIVHPNPQSQDTEAFF. The CDR3 bases are TGTGCCAGTAGTATAGTACACCCAAATCCACAATCACAGGACACTGAAGCTTTCTTT. V usage is TRBV19 and J usage is TRBJ1-1; D possibly corresponds to TRBD1 (5 bases). Germline lookup yields CDR1 LNHDA and CDR2 SQIVND (reference sequence). Trimming took off 1 base at V and 3 bases at J, with 24 bases between the two ends. The CDR3 is 19 amino acids.

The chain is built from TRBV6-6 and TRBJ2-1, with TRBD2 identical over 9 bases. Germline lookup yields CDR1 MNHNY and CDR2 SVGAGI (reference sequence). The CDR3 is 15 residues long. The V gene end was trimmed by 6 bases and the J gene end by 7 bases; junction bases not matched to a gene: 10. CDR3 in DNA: TGTGCCAGCAGACCCCCAGCGGGAGGAGGTAATGAGCAGTTCTTC. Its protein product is CASRPPAGGGNEQFF.

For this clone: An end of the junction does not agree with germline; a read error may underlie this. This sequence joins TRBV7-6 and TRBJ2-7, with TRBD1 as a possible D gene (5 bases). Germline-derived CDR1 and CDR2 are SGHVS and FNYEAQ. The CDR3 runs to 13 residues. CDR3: CASGLVGQREQYF. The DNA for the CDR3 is TGTGCCAGCGGCTTAGTGGGGCAGCGCGAGCAGTACTTC.

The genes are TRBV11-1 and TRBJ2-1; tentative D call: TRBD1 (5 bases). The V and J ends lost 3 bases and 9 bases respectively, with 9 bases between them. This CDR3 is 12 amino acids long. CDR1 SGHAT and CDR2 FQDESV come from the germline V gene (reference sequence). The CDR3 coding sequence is TGTGCCAGCAGCTTTAAAGGGGTTGAGCAGTTCTTC. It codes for CASSFKGVEQFF.

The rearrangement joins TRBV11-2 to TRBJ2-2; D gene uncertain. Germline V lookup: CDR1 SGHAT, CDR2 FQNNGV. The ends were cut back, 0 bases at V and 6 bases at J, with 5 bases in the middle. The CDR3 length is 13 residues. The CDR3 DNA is TGTGCCAGCAGCTTAGAGGCCTCCGGGGAGCTGTTTTTT. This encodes CASSLEASGELFF.

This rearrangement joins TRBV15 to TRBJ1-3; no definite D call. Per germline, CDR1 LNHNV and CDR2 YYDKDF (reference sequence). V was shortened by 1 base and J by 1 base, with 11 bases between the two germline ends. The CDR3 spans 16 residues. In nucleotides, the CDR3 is TGTGCCACCAGCAGAGGAGGTGGAGATTCTGGAAACACCATATATTTT. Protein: CATSRGGGDSGNTIYF.

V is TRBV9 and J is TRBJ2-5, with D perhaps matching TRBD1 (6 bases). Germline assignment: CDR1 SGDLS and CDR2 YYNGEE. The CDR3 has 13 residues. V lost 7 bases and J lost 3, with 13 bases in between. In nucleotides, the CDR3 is TGTGCCAGCGGGGGCGAGGGGAAAGAGACCCAGTACTTC. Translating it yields CASGGEGKETQYF.

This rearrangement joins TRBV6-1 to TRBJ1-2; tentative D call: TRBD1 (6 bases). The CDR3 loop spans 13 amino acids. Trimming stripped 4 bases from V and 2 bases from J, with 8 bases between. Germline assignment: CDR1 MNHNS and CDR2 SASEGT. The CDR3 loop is CASSGTDNYGYTF. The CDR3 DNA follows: TGTGCCAGCAGTGGGACAGACAACTATGGCTACACCTTC.

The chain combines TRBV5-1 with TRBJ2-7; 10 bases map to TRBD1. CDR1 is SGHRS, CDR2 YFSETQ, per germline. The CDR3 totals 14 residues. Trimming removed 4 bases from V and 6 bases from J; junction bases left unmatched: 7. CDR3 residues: CASSRGQGEPEQYF. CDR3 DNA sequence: TGCGCCAGCAGCCGCGGACAGGGGGAACCCGAGCAGTACTTC.

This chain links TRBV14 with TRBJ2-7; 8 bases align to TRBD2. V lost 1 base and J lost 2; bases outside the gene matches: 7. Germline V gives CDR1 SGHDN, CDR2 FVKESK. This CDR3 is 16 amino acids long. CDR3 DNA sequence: TGTGCCAGCAGCCAAGCCCCGGGACTAGGTCCCTACGAGCAGTACTTC. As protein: CASSQAPGLGPYEQYF.

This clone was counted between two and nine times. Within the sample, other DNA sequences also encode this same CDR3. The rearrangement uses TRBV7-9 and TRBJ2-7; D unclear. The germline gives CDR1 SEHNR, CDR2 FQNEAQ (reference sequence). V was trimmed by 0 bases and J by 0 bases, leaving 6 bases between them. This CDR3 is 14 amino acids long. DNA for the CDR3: TGTGCCAGCAGCTTAGCGTTCCACTCCTACGAGCAGTACTTC. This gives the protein CASSLAFHSYEQYF. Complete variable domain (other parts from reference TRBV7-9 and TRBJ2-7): DTGVSQNPRHKITKRGQNVTFRCDPISEHNRLYWYRQTLGQGPEFLTYFQNEAQLEKSRLLSDRFSAERPKGSFSTLEIQRTEQGDSAMYLCASSLAFHSYEQYFGPGTRLTVT.

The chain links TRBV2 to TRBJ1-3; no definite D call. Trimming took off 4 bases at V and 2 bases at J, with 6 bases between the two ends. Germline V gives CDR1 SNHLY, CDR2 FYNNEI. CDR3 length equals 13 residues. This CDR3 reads CASSGLAGNTIYF. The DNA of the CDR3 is TGTGCCAGCAGTGGGTTAGCTGGAAACACCATATATTTT.

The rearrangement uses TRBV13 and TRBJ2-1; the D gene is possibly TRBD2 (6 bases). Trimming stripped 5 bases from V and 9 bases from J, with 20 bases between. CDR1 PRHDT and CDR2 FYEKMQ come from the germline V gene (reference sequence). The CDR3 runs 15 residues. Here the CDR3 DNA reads TGTGCCAGCAGCCTCGGGGGTTCACGCGGACGTGAGCAGTTCTTC. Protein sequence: CASSLGGSRGREQFF.

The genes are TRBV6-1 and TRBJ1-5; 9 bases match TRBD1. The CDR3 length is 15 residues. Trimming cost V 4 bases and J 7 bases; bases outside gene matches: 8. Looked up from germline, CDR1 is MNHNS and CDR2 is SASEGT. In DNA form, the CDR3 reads TGTGCCAGCAGTGCCCGGACAGGGGAGGGGCAGCCCCAGCATTTT. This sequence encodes CASSARTGEGQPQHF.

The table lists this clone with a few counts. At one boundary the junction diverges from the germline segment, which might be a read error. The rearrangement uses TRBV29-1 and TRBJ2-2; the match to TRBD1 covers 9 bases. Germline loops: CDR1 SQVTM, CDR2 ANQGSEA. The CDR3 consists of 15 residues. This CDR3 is CSVDAGTGNTGERFF. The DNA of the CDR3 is TGCAGCGTTGACGCTGGGACAGGGAACACCGGCGAGCGGTTTTTT.